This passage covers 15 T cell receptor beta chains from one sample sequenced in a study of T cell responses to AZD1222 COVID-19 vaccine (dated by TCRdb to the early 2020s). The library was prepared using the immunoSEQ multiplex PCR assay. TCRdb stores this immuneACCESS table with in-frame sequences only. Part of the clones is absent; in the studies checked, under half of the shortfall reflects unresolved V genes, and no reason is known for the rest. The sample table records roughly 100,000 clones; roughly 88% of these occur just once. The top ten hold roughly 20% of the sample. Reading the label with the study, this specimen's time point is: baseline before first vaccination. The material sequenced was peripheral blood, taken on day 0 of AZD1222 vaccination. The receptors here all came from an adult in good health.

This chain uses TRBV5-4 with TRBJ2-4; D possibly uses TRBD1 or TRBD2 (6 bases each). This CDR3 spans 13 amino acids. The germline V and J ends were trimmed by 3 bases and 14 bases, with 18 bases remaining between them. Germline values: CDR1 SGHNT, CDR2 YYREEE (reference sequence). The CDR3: CASSSGGGQKKYF. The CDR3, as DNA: TGTGCCAGCAGCTCAGGAGGGGGACAAAAGAAGTACTTC.

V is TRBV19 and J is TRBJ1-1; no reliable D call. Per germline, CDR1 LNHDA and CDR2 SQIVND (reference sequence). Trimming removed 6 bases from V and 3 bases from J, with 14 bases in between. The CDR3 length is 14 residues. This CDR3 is CASRTQRRDTEAFF. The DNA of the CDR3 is TGTGCCAGTAGAACACAGAGAAGGGACACTGAAGCTTTCTTT.

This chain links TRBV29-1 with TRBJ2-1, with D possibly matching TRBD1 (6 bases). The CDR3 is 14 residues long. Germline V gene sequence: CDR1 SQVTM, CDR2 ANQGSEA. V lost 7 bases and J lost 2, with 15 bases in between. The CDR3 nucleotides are TGCAGCGGGGGGCACGGCGGAACCTACAATGAGCAGTTCTTC. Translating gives CSGGHGGTYNEQFF.

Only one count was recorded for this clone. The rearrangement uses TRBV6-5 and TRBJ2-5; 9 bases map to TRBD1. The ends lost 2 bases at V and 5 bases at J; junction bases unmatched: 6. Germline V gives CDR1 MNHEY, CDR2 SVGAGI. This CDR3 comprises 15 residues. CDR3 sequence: CASSYPNRGPETQYF. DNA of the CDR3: TGTGCCAGCAGTTACCCAAACAGGGGGCCGGAGACCCAGTACTTC.

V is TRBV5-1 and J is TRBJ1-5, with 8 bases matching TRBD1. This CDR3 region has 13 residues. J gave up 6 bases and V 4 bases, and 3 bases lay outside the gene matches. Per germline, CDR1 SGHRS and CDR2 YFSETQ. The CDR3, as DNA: TGCGCCAGCAGCGACAGGGGCGGTCAGCCCCAGCATTTT. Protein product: CASSDRGGQPQHF.

CDR3 bases: TGTGCCAGCAGTGAAGGGGTGTGGACAGGCATGAATCAGCCCCAGCATTTT. Residues: CASSEGVWTGMNQPQHF. This chain connects TRBV6-1 to TRBJ1-5, with TRBD1 matching over 7 bases. Germline V lookup: CDR1 MNHNS, CDR2 SASEGT. The trim removed 1 base at V and 4 bases at J, leaving 10 bases unmatched. The CDR3 has 17 amino acids.

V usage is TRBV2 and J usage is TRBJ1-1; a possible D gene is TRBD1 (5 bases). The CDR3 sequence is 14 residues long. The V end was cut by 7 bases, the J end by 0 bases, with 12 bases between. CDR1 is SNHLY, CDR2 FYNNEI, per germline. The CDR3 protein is CASTETVMNTEAFF. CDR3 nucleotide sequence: TGTGCCAGCACTGAGACAGTCATGAACACTGAAGCTTTCTTT.

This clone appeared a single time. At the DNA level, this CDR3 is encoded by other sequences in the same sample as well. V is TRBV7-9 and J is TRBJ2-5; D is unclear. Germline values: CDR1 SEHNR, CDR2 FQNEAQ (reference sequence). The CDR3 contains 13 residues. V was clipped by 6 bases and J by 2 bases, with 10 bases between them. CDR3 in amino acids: CASSPRPQETQYF. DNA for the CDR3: TGTGCCAGCAGTCCAAGACCTCAAGAGACCCAGTACTTC.

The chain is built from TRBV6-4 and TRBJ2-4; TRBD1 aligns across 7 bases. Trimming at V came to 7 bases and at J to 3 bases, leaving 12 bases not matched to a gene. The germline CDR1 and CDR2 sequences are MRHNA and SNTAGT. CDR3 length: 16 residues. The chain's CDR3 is CASTEPPQGVKNIQYF. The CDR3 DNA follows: TGTGCCAGCACCGAGCCCCCTCAGGGGGTCAAAAACATTCAGTACTTC.

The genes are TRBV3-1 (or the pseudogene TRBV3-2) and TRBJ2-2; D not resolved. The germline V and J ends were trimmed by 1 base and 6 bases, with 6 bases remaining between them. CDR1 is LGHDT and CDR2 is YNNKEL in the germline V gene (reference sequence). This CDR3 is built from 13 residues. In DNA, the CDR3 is TGTGCCAGCAGCCAAGGGGTTCCCGGGGAGCTGTTTTTT. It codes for CASSQGVPGELFF.

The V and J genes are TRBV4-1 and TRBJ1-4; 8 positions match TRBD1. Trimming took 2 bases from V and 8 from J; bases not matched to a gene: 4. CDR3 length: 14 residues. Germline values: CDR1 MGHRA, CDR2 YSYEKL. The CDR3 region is CASSQTGGMEKLFF. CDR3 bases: TGCGCCAGCAGCCAAACAGGGGGTATGGAAAAACTGTTTTTT.

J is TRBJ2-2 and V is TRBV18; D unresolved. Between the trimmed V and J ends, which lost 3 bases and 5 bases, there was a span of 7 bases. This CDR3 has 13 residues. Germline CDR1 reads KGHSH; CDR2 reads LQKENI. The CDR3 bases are TGTGCCAGCTCACCGCGGACGACCGGGGAGCTGTTTTTT. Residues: CASSPRTTGELFF. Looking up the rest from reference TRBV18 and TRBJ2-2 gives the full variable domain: NAGVMQNPRHLVRRRGQEARLRCSPMKGHSHVYWYRQLPEEGLKFMVYLQKENIIDESGMPKERFSAEFPKEGPSILRIQQVVRGDSAAYFCASSPRTTGELFFGEGSRLTVL.

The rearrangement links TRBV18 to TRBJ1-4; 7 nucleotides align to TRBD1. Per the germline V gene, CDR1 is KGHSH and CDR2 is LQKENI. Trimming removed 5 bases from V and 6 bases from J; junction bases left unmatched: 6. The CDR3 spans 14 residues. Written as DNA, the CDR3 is TGTGCCAGCTCATCCGGGACAGTAGATGAAAAACTGTTTTTT. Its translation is CASSSGTVDEKLFF.

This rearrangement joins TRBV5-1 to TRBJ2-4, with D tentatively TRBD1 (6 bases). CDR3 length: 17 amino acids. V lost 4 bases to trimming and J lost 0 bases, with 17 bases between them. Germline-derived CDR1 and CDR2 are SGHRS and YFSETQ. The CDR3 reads CASSIGTLNLAKNIQYF. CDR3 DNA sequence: TGCGCCAGCAGCATTGGGACACTTAATCTAGCCAAAAACATTCAGTACTTC.

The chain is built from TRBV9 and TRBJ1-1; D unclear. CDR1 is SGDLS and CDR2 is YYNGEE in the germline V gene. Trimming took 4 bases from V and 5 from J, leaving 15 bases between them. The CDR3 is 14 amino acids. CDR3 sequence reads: CASSPWEGLTEAFF. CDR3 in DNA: TGTGCCAGCAGCCCCTGGGAGGGTCTGACTGAAGCTTTCTTT.